These T cell receptor beta chains were read from a single sample in a study of blood T cell repertoires in COVID-19. Libraries were prepared by immunoSEQ multiplex PCR; TCRdb keeps only in-frame clonotypes and omits some of them. Of over 150,000 clones in the sample, roughly 80% were seen once. The sequencing sample was made of peripheral blood. These receptors were obtained from a woman aged 55-69 years with COVID-19, enrolled during active disease. CDR3s include the opening cysteine and the closing phenylalanine or tryptophan. Fields, in order: V gene, D gene, J gene, clone size, CDR3 DNA, CDR3 protein. A D gene is named only where the DNA matches it firmly. Not every row has a clone size; where given, it reads once, few, many or a size class.

V gene: TRBV19; D gene: TRBD1; J gene: TRBJ1-1; clone size: -; CDR3 DNA: TGTGCCAGTAGTATAGGGAGGGGGCCCATGAACACTGAAGCTTTCTTT; CDR3 protein: CASSIGRGPMNTEAFF
V gene: TRBV24-1; D gene: -; J gene: TRBJ2-1; clone size: -; CDR3 DNA: TGTGCCACCAGTGAAATGGGGGCGGCGGCCCGGGGTGAGCAGTTCTTC; CDR3 protein: CATSEMGAAARGEQFF
V gene: TRBV29-1; D gene: -; J gene: TRBJ1-2; clone size: -; CDR3 DNA: TGCAGCGTTGAAGTTGCGGGGGCCGTGCGCCATGGCTACACCTTC; CDR3 protein: CSVEVAGAVRHGYTF
V gene: TRBV28; D gene: TRBD1; J gene: TRBJ1-4; clone size: few; CDR3 DNA: TGTGCCAGCAGTTTTTGGACAGGGGACTCTACTAATGAAAAACTGTTTTTT; CDR3 protein: CASSFWTGDSTNEKLFF
V gene: TRBV2; D gene: TRBD1; J gene: TRBJ1-2; clone size: -; CDR3 DNA: TGTGCCAGCAGATGGGACAGCGCATTCTATGGCTACACCTTC; CDR3 protein: CASRWDSAFYGYTF
V gene: TRBV2; D gene: TRBD2; J gene: TRBJ2-3; clone size: once; CDR3 DNA: TGTGCCAGCAGATTTAGCGGGATTACTAGCACAGATACGCAGTATTTT; CDR3 protein: CASRFSGITSTDTQYF
V gene: TRBV5-6; D gene: -; J gene: TRBJ2-2; clone size: few; CDR3 DNA: TGTGCCAGCAGCTTGTGGGGCGCCGGGGAGCTGTTTTTT; CDR3 protein: CASSLWGAGELFF
V gene: TRBV12-3/TRBV12-4; D gene: -; J gene: TRBJ1-6; clone size: -; CDR3 DNA: TGTGCCAGCAGCATACAAAGTTCACCCCTCCACTTT; CDR3 protein: CASSIQSSPLHF
V gene: TRBV7-3; D gene: -; J gene: TRBJ2-1; clone size: -; CDR3 DNA: TGTGCCAGCAGCTTAACGTACCCACAGGGTAGTGAGCAGTTCTTC; CDR3 protein: CASSLTYPQGSEQFF
V gene: TRBV6-2/TRBV6-3; D gene: -; J gene: TRBJ1-2; clone size: -; CDR3 DNA: TGTGCCAGCAGTTACTCAGCCCCAGCGCGTGGCTACACCTTC; CDR3 protein: CASSYSAPARGYTF
V gene: TRBV11-2; D gene: -; J gene: TRBJ2-7; clone size: -; CDR3 DNA: TGTGCCAGCAGCTTGAGGAGAGCCTACGAGCAGTACTTC; CDR3 protein: CASSLRRAYEQYF
V gene: TRBV5-1; D gene: -; J gene: TRBJ1-2; clone size: -; CDR3 DNA: TGCGCCAGCAGCTTGGGGGGACATTCTAACTATGGCTACACCTTC; CDR3 protein: CASSLGGHSNYGYTF
V gene: TRBV13; D gene: -; J gene: TRBJ2-5; clone size: -; CDR3 DNA: TGTGCCAGCAGCTTACCAGAACAAGAGACCCAGTACTTC; CDR3 protein: CASSLPEQETQYF
V gene: TRBV6-5; D gene: -; J gene: TRBJ2-5; clone size: -; CDR3 DNA: TGTGCCAGCAGTTACTCCAGGGGCCAAGAGACCCAGTACTTC; CDR3 protein: CASSYSRGQETQYF
V gene: TRBV11-3; D gene: TRBD1; J gene: TRBJ2-1; clone size: -; CDR3 DNA: TGTGCCAGCAGCTCCGGACAGGAGTACAATGAGCAGTTCTTC; CDR3 protein: CASSSGQEYNEQFF
V gene: TRBV7-8; D gene: TRBD1; J gene: TRBJ1-5; clone size: -; CDR3 DNA: TGTGCCAGCAGCCCTGGGGGACTCGGGACAGGGGGGTATAGCAATCAGCCCCAGCATTTT; CDR3 protein: CASSPGGLGTGGYSNQPQHF
V gene: TRBV9; D gene: TRBD1; J gene: TRBJ1-6; clone size: -; CDR3 DNA: TGTGCCAGCAGCGTGAATCAGGGGGCCCGGTCACCCCTCCACTTT; CDR3 protein: CASSVNQGARSPLHF
V gene: TRBV13; D gene: -; J gene: TRBJ2-5; clone size: -; CDR3 DNA: TGTGCCAGCAGCTTAAAACGCAGCGGCCAAGAGACCCAGTACTTC; CDR3 protein: CASSLKRSGQETQYF
V gene: TRBV5-1; D gene: TRBD2; J gene: TRBJ2-3; clone size: few; CDR3 DNA: TGCGCCAGCAGCACTAGCGGGAGGGGTGGCACAGATACGCAGTATTTT; CDR3 protein: CASSTSGRGGTDTQYF
V gene: TRBV9; D gene: TRBD1; J gene: TRBJ1-3; clone size: -; CDR3 DNA: TGTGCCAGCAGCACCCGACAGGGGCCCCTGGGTGGAAACACCATATATTTT; CDR3 protein: CASSTRQGPLGGNTIYF
V gene: TRBV10-2; D gene: -; J gene: TRBJ2-5; clone size: -; CDR3 DNA: TGCGCCAGCTCCTCCGCGGAGACCCAGTACTTC; CDR3 protein: CASSSAETQYF
V gene: TRBV5-1; D gene: TRBD1; J gene: TRBJ1-2; clone size: -; CDR3 DNA: TGCGCCAGCAGCCCTGGTGCCGCAGGGGGCTCTTCAAGCGGCTACACCTTC; CDR3 protein: CASSPGAAGGSSSGYTF
V gene: TRBV5-1; D gene: -; J gene: TRBJ1-1; clone size: -; CDR3 DNA: TGCGCCAGCAGCTTGGGGAGGACCAGGAACACTGAAGCTTTCTTT; CDR3 protein: CASSLGRTRNTEAFF
V gene: TRBV15; D gene: -; J gene: TRBJ2-3; clone size: -; CDR3 DNA: TGTGCCACCAGCAGTCAGGGAGATACGCAGTATTTT; CDR3 protein: CATSSQGDTQYF
V gene: TRBV5-1; D gene: TRBD1; J gene: TRBJ1-3; clone size: -; CDR3 DNA: TGCGCCAGCAGCTTGGGACAGGGGAATCGGCCTGGAAACACCATATATTTT; CDR3 protein: CASSLGQGNRPGNTIYF